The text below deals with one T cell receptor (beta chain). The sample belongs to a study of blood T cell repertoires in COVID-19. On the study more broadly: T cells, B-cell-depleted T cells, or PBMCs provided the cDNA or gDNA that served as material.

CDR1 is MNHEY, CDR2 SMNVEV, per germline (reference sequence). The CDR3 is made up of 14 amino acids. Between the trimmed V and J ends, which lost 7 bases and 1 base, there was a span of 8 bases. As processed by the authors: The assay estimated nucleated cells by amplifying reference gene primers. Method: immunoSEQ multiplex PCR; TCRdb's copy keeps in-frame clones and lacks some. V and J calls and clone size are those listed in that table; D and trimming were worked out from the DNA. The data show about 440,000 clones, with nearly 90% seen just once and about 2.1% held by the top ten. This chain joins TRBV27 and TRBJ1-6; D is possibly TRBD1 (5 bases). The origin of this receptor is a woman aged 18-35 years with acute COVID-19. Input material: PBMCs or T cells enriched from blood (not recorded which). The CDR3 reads CASIQGSYNSPLHF. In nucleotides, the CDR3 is TGTGCCAGCATCCAGGGTTCCTATAATTCACCCCTCCACTTT.